This T cell receptor beta chain was obtained from a study of cytotoxic CD8 clonotypes in ibrutinib-treated CLL. Trimming shortened V by 5 bases and J by 8 bases, and 18 bases separated the two germline ends. There are 14 residues in the CDR3. Germline V lookup: CDR1 LNHDA, CDR2 SQIVND (reference sequence). TCRdb's table, derived via immunoSEQ multiplex PCR, lists solely in-frame clones and lacks some. The sample carries about 69,000 clones, 75% to 85% recorded once. This clone was detected only a few times. V usage is TRBV19 and J usage is TRBJ1-2; no definite D call. This TCR was recovered from a human donor with chronic lymphocytic leukemia. This sample comprised PBMCs, obtained at disease progression, from a patient treated with ibrutinib. CDR3 sequence reads: CASSLARSGMGYTF. DNA of the CDR3: TGTGCCAGTAGTCTCGCCCGGTCCGGGATGGGCTACACCTTC. The full variable domain, its missing parts supplied by reference TRBV19 and TRBJ1-2, is DGGITQSPKYLFRKEGQNVTLSCEQNLNHDAMYWYRQDPGQGLRLIYYSQIVNDFQKGDIAEGYSVSREKKESFPLTVTSAQKNPTAFYLCASSLARSGMGYTFGSGTRLTVV.